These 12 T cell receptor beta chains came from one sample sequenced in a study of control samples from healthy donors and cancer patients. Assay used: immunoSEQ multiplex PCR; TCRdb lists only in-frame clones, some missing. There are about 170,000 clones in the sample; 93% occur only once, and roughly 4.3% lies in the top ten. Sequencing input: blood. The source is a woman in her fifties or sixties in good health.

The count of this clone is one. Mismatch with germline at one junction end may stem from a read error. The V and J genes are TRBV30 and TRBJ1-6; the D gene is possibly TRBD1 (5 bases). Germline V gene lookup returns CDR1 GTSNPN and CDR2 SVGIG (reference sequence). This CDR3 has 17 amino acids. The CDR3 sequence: CAWMGGEGNSYNSPLHF. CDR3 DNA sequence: TGTGCATGGATGGGGGGGGAGGGGAACTCCTATAATTCACCCCTCCACTTT.

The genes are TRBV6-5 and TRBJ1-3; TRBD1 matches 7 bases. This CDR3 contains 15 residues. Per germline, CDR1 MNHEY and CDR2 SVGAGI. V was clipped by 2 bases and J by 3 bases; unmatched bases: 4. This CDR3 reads CASSYEGAGGNTIYF. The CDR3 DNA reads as TGTGCCAGCAGTTACGAGGGGGCTGGTGGAAACACCATATATTTT.

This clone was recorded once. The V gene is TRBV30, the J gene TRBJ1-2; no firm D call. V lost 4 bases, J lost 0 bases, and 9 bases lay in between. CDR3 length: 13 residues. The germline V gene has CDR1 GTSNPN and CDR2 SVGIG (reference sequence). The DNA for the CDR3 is TGTGCCTGGACCAAAGGACCTAACTATGGCTACACCTTC. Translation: CAWTKGPNYGYTF.

The CDR3 DNA sequence: TGTGCCAGCGGTTCCATGACAGGGGGGAACCAAGAGACCCAGTACTTC. Protein sequence: CASGSMTGGNQETQYF. The chain couples TRBV6-2 or TRBV6-3 to TRBJ2-5; 9 bases fit TRBD1. The V gene's germline CDR1 is MNHEY and CDR2 SVGEGT. Trimming removed 8 bases from V and 0 bases from J; junction bases left unmatched: 10. The CDR3 has 16 amino acids.

CDR3 amino acids: CASAWMGQGGPEAFF. CDR3 in DNA: TGTGCCAGCGCGTGGATGGGACAGGGGGGGCCTGAAGCTTTCTTT. The V and J genes are TRBV7-2 and TRBJ1-1, with 11 bases lining up with TRBD1. Per the germline V gene, CDR1 is SGHTA and CDR2 is FQGNSA. Germline trimming cut 8 bases from V and 6 bases from J; bases unmatched to any gene: 11. The CDR3 has 15 residues. Full variable domain (missing parts from reference TRBV7-2 and TRBJ1-1): GAGVSQSPSNKVTEKGKDVELRCDPISGHTALYWYRQSLGQGLEFLIYFQGNSAPDKSGLPSDRFSAERTGGSVSTLTIQRTQQEDSAVYLCASAWMGQGGPEAFFGQGTRLTVV.

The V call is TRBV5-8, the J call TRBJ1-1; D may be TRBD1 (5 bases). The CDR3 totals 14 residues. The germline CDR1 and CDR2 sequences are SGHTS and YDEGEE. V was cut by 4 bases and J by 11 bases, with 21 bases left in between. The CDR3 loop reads CASSPEGPARSAFF. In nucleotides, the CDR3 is TGTGCCAGCAGCCCGGAGGGACCGGCGAGGTCGGCTTTCTTT.

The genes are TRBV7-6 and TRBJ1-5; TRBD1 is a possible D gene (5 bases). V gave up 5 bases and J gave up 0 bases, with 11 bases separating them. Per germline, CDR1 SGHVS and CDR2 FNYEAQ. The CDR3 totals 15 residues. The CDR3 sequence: CASSPDDSSNQPQHF. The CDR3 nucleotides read TGTGCCAGCAGCCCAGACGACAGTAGCAATCAGCCCCAGCATTTT.

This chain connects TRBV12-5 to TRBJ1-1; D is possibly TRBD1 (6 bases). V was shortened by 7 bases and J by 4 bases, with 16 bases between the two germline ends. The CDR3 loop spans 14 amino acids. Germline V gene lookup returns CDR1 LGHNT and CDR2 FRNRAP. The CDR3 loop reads CASVGQTRGTEAFF. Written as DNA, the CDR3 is TGTGCTAGTGTCGGACAGACAAGGGGCACTGAAGCTTTCTTT.

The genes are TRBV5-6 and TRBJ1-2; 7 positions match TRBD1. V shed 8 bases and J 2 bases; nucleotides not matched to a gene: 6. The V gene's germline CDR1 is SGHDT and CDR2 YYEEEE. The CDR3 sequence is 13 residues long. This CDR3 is CASFAQGNYGYTF. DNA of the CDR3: TGTGCCAGTTTCGCACAGGGGAACTATGGCTACACCTTC. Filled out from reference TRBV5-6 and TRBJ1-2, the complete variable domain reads DAGVTQSPTHLIKTRGQQVTLRCSPKSGHDTVSWYQQALGQGPQFIFQYYEEEERQRGNFPDRFSGHQFPNYSSELNVNALLLGDSALYLCASFAQGNYGYTFGSGTRLTVV.

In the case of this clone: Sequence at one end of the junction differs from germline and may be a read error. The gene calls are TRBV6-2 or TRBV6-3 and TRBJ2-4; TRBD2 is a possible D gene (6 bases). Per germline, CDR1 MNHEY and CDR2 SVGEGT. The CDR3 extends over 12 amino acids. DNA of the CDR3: TGTGCCAGCAGTTACTCGGGGGGTGCCCCGGACTTC. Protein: CASSYSGGAPDF.

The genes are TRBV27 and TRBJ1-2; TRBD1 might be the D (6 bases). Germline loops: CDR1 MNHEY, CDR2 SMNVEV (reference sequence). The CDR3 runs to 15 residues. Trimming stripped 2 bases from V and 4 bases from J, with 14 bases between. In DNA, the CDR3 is TGTGCCAGCAGTTTAGGGGGGGCTCCTGGCTATGGCTACACCTTC. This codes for CASSLGGAPGYGYTF.

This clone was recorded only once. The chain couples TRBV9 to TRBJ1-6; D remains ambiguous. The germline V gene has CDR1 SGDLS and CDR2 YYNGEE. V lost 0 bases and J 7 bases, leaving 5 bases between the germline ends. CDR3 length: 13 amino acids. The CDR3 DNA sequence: TGTGCCAGCAGCGTAGATCTGAATTCACCCCTCCACTTT. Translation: CASSVDLNSPLHF. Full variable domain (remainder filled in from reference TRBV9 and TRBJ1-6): DSGVTQTPKHLITATGQRVTLRCSPRSGDLSVYWYQQSLDQGLQFLIQYYNGEERAKGNILERFSAQQFPDLHSELNLSSLELGDSALYFCASSVDLNSPLHFGNGTRLTVT.